This TCR beta chain was obtained from a study of shared clonotypes between healthy human individuals. Study-level results: Compared with memory subsets, naive subsets generally had larger estimated richness.

As defined, naive CD8 cells were CD45RO-negative and positively selected for CCR7, with terminally differentiated effector memory CD45RA+ cells excluded. Of note for this clone: Its antigen is not identified.

The CDR3 is 14 residues long. Germline CDR1 reads ENHRY; CDR2 reads SYGVKD. The method was immunoSEQ multiplex PCR; TCRdb's version includes in-frame clones alone and lacks a portion of them. The sample includes around 2,000,000 clones, approximately 95% of them seen just once. The V gene is TRBV10-3, the J gene TRBJ2-5; D is possibly TRBD1 (6 bases). The DNA end is a closer match to TRBJ2-7, so the J assignment may be wrong. The specimen sequenced was naive CD8+ T cells sorted from blood. The TCR comes from a man between 18 and 29 years old in good health. CDR3 sequence reads: CAISSSTQGYEQYF. The CDR3 coding sequence is TGTGCCATCAGTTCTTCCACACAGGGCTACGAGCAGTACTTC.